Each of the 14 T cell receptor beta chains below was sequenced from the same sample in a study of blood T cell repertoires in COVID-19. Sequencing used immunoSEQ multiplex PCR; TCRdb keeps in-frame clones, though not all of them. The sample lists under 80,000 clones, about 83% seen once, with roughly 41% in the top ten. The specimen sequenced was peripheral blood. The receptors here all came from a man of 80 years or more with acute or convalescent COVID-19.

This chain connects TRBV5-5 to TRBJ2-5; D is unclear. The V gene lost 2 bases and the J gene lost 0 bases, with 5 bases spanning the gap. The CDR3 length is 13 residues. Germline V gives CDR1 SGHKS, CDR2 YYEKEE (reference sequence). The CDR3 nucleotides are TGTGCCAGCAGCTTTACGGACCAAGAGACCCAGTACTTC. This gives the protein CASSFTDQETQYF.

The J gene is TRBJ1-4, the V gene TRBV4-1, with 8 bases lining up with TRBD1. V gave up 0 bases and J gave up 11 bases; unmatched junction bases: 8. This CDR3 spans 15 amino acids. The germline V gene has CDR1 MGHRA and CDR2 YSYEKL. The CDR3 nucleotides are TGCGCCAGCAGCCAAGATACAGGGGGAGGTAGGAAACTGTTTTTT. Amino acid sequence: CASSQDTGGGRKLFF.

V and J are TRBV5-6 and TRBJ2-1; TRBD2 is a possible D gene (5 bases). The germline CDR1 and CDR2 sequences are SGHDT and YYEEEE. The germline V and J ends were trimmed by 0 bases and 9 bases, with 7 bases remaining between them. CDR3 length: 12 residues. CDR3 DNA sequence: TGTGCCAGCAGCTTGGGTGGGAGTGAGCAGTTCTTC. Its protein product is CASSLGGSEQFF.

The chain is built from TRBV5-1 and TRBJ2-2; TRBD1 aligns across 8 bases. J gave up 0 bases and V 4 bases, and 2 bases lay outside the gene matches. Germline CDR1 reads SGHRS; CDR2 reads YFSETQ. This CDR3 region has 15 residues. CDR3 sequence reads: CASSLDRANTGELFF. CDR3 bases: TGCGCCAGCAGCCTGGACAGGGCGAACACCGGGGAGCTGTTTTTT.

V is TRBV9 and J is TRBJ2-1; 9 nucleotides line up with TRBD1. The CDR3 length is 15 residues. The germline CDR1 and CDR2 sequences are SGDLS and YYNGEE. With V trimmed by 4 bases and J by 2 bases, 4 bases remained unmatched. The CDR3 sequence is CASSRRQGAYNEQFF. The DNA of the CDR3 is TGTGCCAGCAGCCGTAGACAGGGGGCCTACAATGAGCAGTTCTTC.

The rearrangement links TRBV7-2 to TRBJ2-5; 13 bases align to TRBD2. Germline CDR1 SGHTA, CDR2 FQGNSA. This CDR3 comprises 15 residues. V gave up 5 bases and J gave up 5 bases; unmatched junction bases: 5. The CDR3 spells CASSPWTSGGETQYF. In DNA, the CDR3 is TGTGCCAGCAGCCCGTGGACTAGCGGGGGTGAGACCCAGTACTTC.

V and J are TRBV24-1 and TRBJ2-4, with 9 bases matching TRBD1. Germline values: CDR1 KGHDR, CDR2 SFDVKD. Unmatched junction bases numbered 2, after V lost 2 bases and J lost 4 bases. The CDR3 covers 15 residues. CDR3 nucleotide sequence: TGTGCCACCAGTGATTCTGGGACAGGGAAAAACATTCAGTACTTC. Protein sequence: CATSDSGTGKNIQYF.

This clone was found once. This sequence joins TRBV5-1 and TRBJ2-3, with 8 nucleotides matching TRBD2. The CDR3 is made up of 15 amino acids. The V gene's germline CDR1 is SGHRS and CDR2 YFSETQ. The V and J ends lost 0 bases and 10 bases, in that order; junction bases with no gene match: 10. The CDR3 sequence: CASSLEGLVREAQYF. The CDR3 DNA is TGCGCCAGCAGCTTGGAGGGACTAGTGCGAGAGGCGCAGTATTTT.

CDR3 sequence reads: CASSEGSGGNEQYF. The CDR3 DNA reads TGCGCCAGCAGTGAGGGCTCAGGGGGCAACGAGCAGTACTTC. The chain recombines TRBV10-1 with TRBJ2-7, with TRBD1 matching over 8 bases. V dropped 2 bases and J dropped 5; count of bases not matched to a gene: 5. This CDR3 region has 14 residues. Germline V lookup: CDR1 WNHNN, CDR2 SYGVQD (reference sequence).

This chain connects TRBV28 to TRBJ1-1; D not certain. From germline, CDR1 is MDHEN and CDR2 SYDVKM. There are 13 residues in the CDR3. Trimming shortened V by 1 base and J by 10 bases, and 13 bases separated the two germline ends. CDR3 bases: TGTGCCAGCAGTTTATCGTCTAGGCAGAGAGCTTTCTTT. Amino acid sequence: CASSLSSRQRAFF.

The chain links TRBV7-2 to TRBJ2-7; 12 bases fit TRBD1. From germline, CDR1 is SGHTA and CDR2 FQGNSA. The junction had 9 bases not matched to a gene; V was cut back by 5 bases and J by 7 bases. The CDR3 is 15 residues long. The CDR3 sequence: CASSADGTGGREQYF. The CDR3 region has the DNA TGTGCCAGCAGCGCCGACGGGACAGGGGGCAGGGAGCAGTACTTC.

The CDR3 DNA follows: TGCGCCAGCAGCTTCGGGACTAGCGGAGACAATGAGCAGTTCTTC. It encodes CASSFGTSGDNEQFF. The genes are TRBV5-1 and TRBJ2-1; 11 bases map to TRBD2. The CDR3 has 15 residues. The V gene end was trimmed by 2 bases and the J gene end by 5 bases; junction bases not matched to a gene: 3. Germline assignment: CDR1 SGHRS and CDR2 YFSETQ.

For the CDR3, the DNA is TGTGCCAGCAGAGAACACACAACTAATGAAAAACTGTTTTTT. This gives the protein CASREHTTNEKLFF. The V call is TRBV2, the J call TRBJ1-4; D is undetermined. This CDR3 contains 14 residues. Deletions cut 6 bases from V and 0 bases from J, with 8 bases between. Germline lookup yields CDR1 SNHLY and CDR2 FYNNEI.

A remark on this clone: One junction end disagrees with the germline gene, perhaps due to a read error. The genes are TRBV6-5 and TRBJ2-2; D not certain. This CDR3 comprises 15 residues. Germline assignment: CDR1 MNHEY and CDR2 SVGAGI. CDR3 sequence reads: CASSYSKANTGELFF. The CDR3 DNA sequence: TGTGCCAGCAGTTACTCGAAAGCGAATACCGGGGAGCTGTTTTTT.